A single sample is the source of the 11 T cell receptor beta chains below, sequenced in a study of blood T cells in healthy people across ages (dated by TCRdb to 2015 to 2017). Libraries were constructed by 5' RACE. Sequencing took place on an Illumina HiSeq 2500. A second PCR of about 6 to 11 cycles was performed with a sample-barcoded 5' primer and a J-beta primer mix. The public reads were reprocessed in TCRdb via fastp at Q25 and MiXCR, keeping in-frame beta chains. All rows with the same CDR3 protein become a single entry with the most common DNA and genes. The sample records 600,000 or so distinct CDR3 sequences, roughly 48% of which are singletons. The top ten clonotypes cover around 25% of the sample. Input material: blood. Source of these receptors: a man older than 75 in good health.

The chain carries TRBV24-1 and TRBJ2-1; 12 bases line up with TRBD2. J lost 5 bases, V lost 5 bases, and 9 bases had no gene match. In germline, CDR1 is KGHDR, CDR2 SFDVKD. The CDR3 covers 17 residues. In DNA, the CDR3 is TGTGCCACCAGTGTTTCTAGCGGGAGGGCCAGGGACAATGAGCAGTTCTTC. This translates into CATSVSSGRARDNEQFF.

The chain employs TRBV27 and TRBJ2-5; 11 bases are shared with TRBD2. The junction had 9 bases not matched to a gene; V was cut back by 5 bases and J by 4 bases. The germline V gene encodes CDR1 MNHEY and CDR2 SMNVEV (reference sequence). CDR3 length: 16 amino acids. The CDR3 loop reads CASSQVAGGHRETQYF. The CDR3 DNA reads as TGTGCCAGCAGTCAAGTAGCGGGAGGGCACCGAGAGACCCAGTACTTC.

The chain recombines TRBV5-1 with TRBJ2-5; tentatively, D is TRBD1 (5 bases). Germline V lookup: CDR1 SGHRS, CDR2 YFSETQ. Trimming removed 4 bases from V and 7 bases from J, with 23 bases in between. The CDR3 covers 16 residues. The CDR3 DNA reads TGCGCCAGCAGCCCAATCCCCCAAGGGGCCGAGGTGACCCAGTACTTC. Translation: CASSPIPQGAEVTQYF.

In this sample, this clonotype turned up a few times. The chain is built from TRBV7-9 and TRBJ1-2; possible D gene TRBD1, 6 bases. CDR3 length: 12 amino acids. CDR1 is SEHNR, CDR2 FQNEAQ, per germline (reference sequence). Trimming took 8 bases from V and 8 from J, leaving 15 bases between them. CDR3 protein: CASRGGQPGYTF. CDR3 nucleotides: TGTGCCAGCCGAGGGGGACAACCCGGCTACACCTTC.

The rearrangement links TRBV4-2 to TRBJ2-3, with unresolved D. V was clipped by 1 base and J by 2 bases, with 10 bases between them. CDR1 and CDR2 from the germline V gene are LGHNA and YNFKEQ. The CDR3 sequence is 15 residues long. Written as DNA, the CDR3 is TGTGCCAGCAGCCAAGTGAATGGCCTCACAGATACGCAGTATTTT. This translates into CASSQVNGLTDTQYF.

This clonotype has a count of ten or more. V usage is TRBV6-2 or TRBV6-3 and J usage is TRBJ2-5, with D unclear. V was clipped by 2 bases and J by 2 bases, with 3 bases between them. Per the germline V gene, CDR1 is MNHEY and CDR2 is SVGEGT. The CDR3 consists of 12 residues. The CDR3 DNA is TGTGCCAGCAGTTACGGTCAAGAGACCCAGTACTTC. Protein sequence: CASSYGQETQYF.

The chain is built from TRBV4-2 and TRBJ1-2; 8 bases line up with TRBD1. Germline V lookup: CDR1 LGHNA, CDR2 YNFKEQ. J was trimmed by 4 bases and V by 4 bases; bases with no gene match: 11. CDR3 length: 16 amino acids. The CDR3 nucleotides are TGTGCCAGCAGCCCCGGACAGGGAACGGGAAGCTATGGCTACACCTTC. This gives the protein CASSPGQGTGSYGYTF.

The chain carries TRBV7-9 and TRBJ1-2, with 9 bases fitting TRBD1. Trimming removed 6 bases from V and 7 bases from J; junction bases left unmatched: 9. The CDR3 length is 14 residues. Germline V gene sequence: CDR1 SEHNR, CDR2 FQNEAQ (reference sequence). CDR3 sequence: CASSPGQGSRGYTF. In DNA, the CDR3 is TGTGCCAGCAGTCCGGGACAGGGTAGTCGTGGCTACACCTTC. The full variable domain, completed using reference TRBV7-9 and TRBJ1-2, is DTGVSQNPRHKITKRGQNVTFRCDPISEHNRLYWYRQTLGQGPEFLTYFQNEAQLEKSRLLSDRFSAERPKGSFSTLEIQRTEQGDSAMYLCASSPGQGSRGYTFGSGTRLTVV.

The CDR3 protein is CATRTGVGEQFF. For the CDR3, the DNA is TGTGCCACAAGGACAGGGGTTGGTGAGCAGTTCTTC. The chain couples TRBV24-1 to TRBJ2-1, with TRBD1 matching 9 bases. Germline V gene data show CDR1 as KGHDR and CDR2 as SFDVKD. Unmatched junction bases numbered 6, after V lost 10 bases and J lost 9 bases. This CDR3 has 12 amino acids.

This rearrangement joins TRBV7-2 to TRBJ2-1, with 10 bases identical to TRBD2. V was clipped by 1 base and J by 0 bases; unmatched bases: 9. Germline values: CDR1 SGHTA, CDR2 FQGNSA. There are 19 residues in the CDR3. In DNA form, the CDR3 reads TGTGCCAGCAGCTTAGAAGCGGGAGGGCCCCTCAGCTCCTACAATGAGCAGTTCTTC. Amino acid sequence: CASSLEAGGPLSSYNEQFF.

The chain joins TRBV20-1 to TRBJ2-3, with no clear D. Germline V gene lookup returns CDR1 DFQATT and CDR2 SNEGSKA (reference sequence). CDR3 length: 13 amino acids. Trimming shortened V by 3 bases and J by 0 bases, and 7 bases separated the two germline ends. CDR3 nucleotide sequence: TGCAGTGCTAGGTCGCCTAGCACAGATACGCAGTATTTT. Its translation is CSARSPSTDTQYF.